This T cell receptor (beta chain) is drawn from a study of T-cell memory formation after mild COVID-19. For the study at large: Each donor largely had its own TCR clusters. Study-wide findings and caveats: Contracting clones localized mainly to CM and EM when CD4+ and mainly to EMRA when CD8+. There was no confirmation that second-wave clones peaking on day 37 were SARS-CoV-2 specific. The pre-infection memory compartment contained some responding clones, suggesting cross-reactive memory joined.

For this clonotype: The target antigen is unknown.

TCRdb re-called the 5' RACE reads with MiXCR, one entry per CDR3 protein. The sample has under 250,000 distinct CDR3 sequences, roughly 15% seen once. J gave up 7 bases and V 5 bases, and 9 bases lay outside the gene matches. The germline gives CDR1 MNHNS, CDR2 SASEGT. The CDR3 spans 15 residues. The sequence was collected from an adult woman who had mild COVID-19 (a few samples of this study predate the infection). Cell type and time point are not known. Input material: PBMCs or a T cell subset sorted from them (not recorded which). This chain joins TRBV6-1 and TRBJ1-1; 11 bases match TRBD1. The CDR3 nucleotides are TGTGCCAGCAGTCTTACCGGGACAGGGGGTCTTGAAGCTTTCTTT. It specifies CASSLTGTGGLEAFF.